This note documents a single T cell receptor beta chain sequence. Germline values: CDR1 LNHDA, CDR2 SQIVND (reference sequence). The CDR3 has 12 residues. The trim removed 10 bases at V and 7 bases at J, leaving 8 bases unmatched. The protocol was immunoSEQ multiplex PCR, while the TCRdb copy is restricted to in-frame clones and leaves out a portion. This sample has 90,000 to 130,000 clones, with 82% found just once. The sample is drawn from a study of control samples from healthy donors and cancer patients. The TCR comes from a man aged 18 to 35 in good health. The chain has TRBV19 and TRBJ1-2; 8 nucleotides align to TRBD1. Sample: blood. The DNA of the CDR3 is TGTGCCATCAAACAGGGGGGAGGTGGCTACACCTTC. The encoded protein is CAIKQGGGGYTF.